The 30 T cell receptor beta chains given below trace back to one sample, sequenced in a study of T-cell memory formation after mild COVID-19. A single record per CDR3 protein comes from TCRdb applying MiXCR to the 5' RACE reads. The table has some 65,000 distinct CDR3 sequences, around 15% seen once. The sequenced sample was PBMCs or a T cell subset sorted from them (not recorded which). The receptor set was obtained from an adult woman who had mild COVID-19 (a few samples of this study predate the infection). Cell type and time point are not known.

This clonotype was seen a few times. In DNA form, the CDR3 reads TGTGCCAGCGGGTACTCGGGTCCGGCCTTTGGCTACACCTTC. This sequence encodes CASGYSGPAFGYTF. The chain recombines TRBV7-9 with TRBJ1-2, with no clear D. The length of the CDR3 is 14 residues. The germline V and J ends were trimmed by 8 bases and 7 bases, with 20 bases remaining between them. Per germline, CDR1 SEHNR and CDR2 FQNEAQ (reference sequence).

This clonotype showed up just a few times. The CDR3 DNA follows: TGTGCCAGCAGCCGGAGGGACAGTTCCACCGGGGAGCTGTTTTTT. The encoded protein is CASSRRDSSTGELFF. The V call is TRBV28, the J call TRBJ2-2, with D perhaps TRBD1 (7 bases). Germline lookup yields CDR1 MDHEN and CDR2 SYDVKM. The CDR3 contains 15 residues. V was clipped by 6 bases and J by 4 bases, with 15 bases between them.

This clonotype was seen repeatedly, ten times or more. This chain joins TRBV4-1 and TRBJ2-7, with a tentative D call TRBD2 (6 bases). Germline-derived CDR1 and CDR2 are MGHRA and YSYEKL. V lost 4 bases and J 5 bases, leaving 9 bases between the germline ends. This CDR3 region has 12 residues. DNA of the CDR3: TGCGCCAGCAGCCCTCGGGGGAACGAGCAGTACTTC. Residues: CASSPRGNEQYF.

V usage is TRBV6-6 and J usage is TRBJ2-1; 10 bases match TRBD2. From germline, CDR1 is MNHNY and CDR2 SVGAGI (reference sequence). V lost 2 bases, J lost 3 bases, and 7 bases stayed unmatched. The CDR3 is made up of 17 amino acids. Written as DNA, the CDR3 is TGTGCCAGCAGTTACACGGTAGAGCGGGAGGGCTACAATGAGCAGTTCTTC. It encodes CASSYTVEREGYNEQFF.

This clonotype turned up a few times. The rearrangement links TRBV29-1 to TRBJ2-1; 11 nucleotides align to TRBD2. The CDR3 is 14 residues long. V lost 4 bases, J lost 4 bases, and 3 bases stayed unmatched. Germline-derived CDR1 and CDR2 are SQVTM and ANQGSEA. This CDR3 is CSVAGLAEYNEQFF. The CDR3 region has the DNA TGCAGCGTTGCGGGACTAGCGGAATACAATGAGCAGTTCTTC.

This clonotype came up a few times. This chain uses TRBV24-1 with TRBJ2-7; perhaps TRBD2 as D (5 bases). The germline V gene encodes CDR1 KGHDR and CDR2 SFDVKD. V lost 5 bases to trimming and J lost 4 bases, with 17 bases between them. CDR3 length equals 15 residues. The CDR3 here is CATSGGYLGEYEQYF. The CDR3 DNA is TGTGCCACCAGTGGAGGGTACCTCGGGGAATACGAGCAGTACTTC.

The CDR3 reads CASSQDAGGNGYEQYF. CDR3 nucleotide sequence: TGCGCCAGCAGCCAAGATGCAGGGGGTAATGGCTACGAGCAGTACTTC. V gene TRBV4-1 combines with J gene TRBJ2-7; TRBD1 matches at 7 bases. Germline CDR1 and CDR2: MGHRA and YSYEKL. This CDR3 is 16 amino acids long. V lost 0 bases and J lost 3; bases outside the gene matches: 8.

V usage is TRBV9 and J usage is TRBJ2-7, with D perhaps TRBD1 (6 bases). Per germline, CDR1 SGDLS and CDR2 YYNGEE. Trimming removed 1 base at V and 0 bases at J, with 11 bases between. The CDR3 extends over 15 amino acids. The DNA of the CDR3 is TGTGCCAGCAGCGTAAGTCAGGGGAGCTCCTACGAGCAGTACTTC. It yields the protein CASSVSQGSSYEQYF.

The chain's CDR3 is CSVEGDDQPQHF. CDR3 bases: TGCAGCGTTGAAGGCGATGATCAGCCCCAGCATTTT. This chain connects TRBV29-1 to TRBJ1-5, with unresolved D. The CDR3 totals 12 residues. Trimming stripped 1 base from V and 5 bases from J, with 6 bases between. Germline CDR1 and CDR2: SQVTM and ANQGSEA. The variable domain in full, with the rest retrieved from reference TRBV29-1 and TRBJ1-5, is SAVISQKPSRDICQRGTSLTIQCQVDSQVTMMFWYRQQPGQSLTLIATANQGSEATYESGFVIDKFPISRPNLTFSTLTVSNMSPEDSSIYLCSVEGDDQPQHFGDGTRLSIL.

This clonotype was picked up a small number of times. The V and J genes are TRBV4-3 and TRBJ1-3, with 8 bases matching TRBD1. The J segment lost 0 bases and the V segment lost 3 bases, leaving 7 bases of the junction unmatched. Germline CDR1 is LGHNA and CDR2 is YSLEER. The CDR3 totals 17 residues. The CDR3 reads CASSQNRGFNSGNTIYF. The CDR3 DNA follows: TGCGCCAGCAGCCAGAACAGGGGGTTCAACTCTGGAAACACCATATATTTT.

The CDR3 loop is CASSISGSNSNQPQHF. CDR3 nucleotides: TGTGCCAGTAGTATCTCGGGGTCAAATAGCAATCAGCCCCAGCATTTT. This rearrangement joins TRBV19 to TRBJ1-5; no clear D gene. The CDR3 loop spans 16 amino acids. V lost 3 bases to trimming and J lost 0 bases, with 12 bases between them. The germline CDR1 and CDR2 sequences are LNHDA and SQIVND (reference sequence).

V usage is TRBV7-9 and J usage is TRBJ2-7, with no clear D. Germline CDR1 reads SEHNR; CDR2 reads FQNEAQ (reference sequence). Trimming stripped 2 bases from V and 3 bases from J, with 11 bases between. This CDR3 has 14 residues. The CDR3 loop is CASSLSPRDYEQYF. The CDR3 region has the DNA TGTGCCAGCAGCTTATCCCCTAGGGACTACGAGCAGTACTTC.

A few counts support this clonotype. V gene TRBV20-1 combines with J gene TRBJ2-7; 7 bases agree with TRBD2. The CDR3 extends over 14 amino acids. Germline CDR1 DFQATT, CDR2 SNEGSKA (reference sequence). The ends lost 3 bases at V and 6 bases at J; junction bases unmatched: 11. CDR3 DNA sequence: TGCAGTGCTAGTAATCGGGGGGTGGACGGCGAGCAGTACTTC. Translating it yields CSASNRGVDGEQYF.

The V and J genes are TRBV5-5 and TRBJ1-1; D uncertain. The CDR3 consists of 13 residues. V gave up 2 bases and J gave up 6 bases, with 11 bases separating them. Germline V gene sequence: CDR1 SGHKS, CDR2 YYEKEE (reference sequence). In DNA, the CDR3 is TGTGCCAGCAGCTTAGTCCCCAGATCTGAAGCTTTCTTT. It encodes CASSLVPRSEAFF. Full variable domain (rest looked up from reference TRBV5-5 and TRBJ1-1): DAGVTQSPTHLIKTRGQQVTLRCSPISGHKSVSWYQQVLGQGPQFIFQYYEKEERGRGNFPDRFSARQFPNYSSELNVNALLLGDSALYLCASSLVPRSEAFFGQGTRLTVV.

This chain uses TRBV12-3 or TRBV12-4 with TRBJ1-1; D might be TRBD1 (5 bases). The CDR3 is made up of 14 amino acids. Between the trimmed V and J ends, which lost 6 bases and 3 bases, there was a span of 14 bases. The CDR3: CASSVPWGHTEAFF. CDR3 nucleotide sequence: TGTGCCAGCAGCGTGCCATGGGGACACACTGAAGCTTTCTTT.

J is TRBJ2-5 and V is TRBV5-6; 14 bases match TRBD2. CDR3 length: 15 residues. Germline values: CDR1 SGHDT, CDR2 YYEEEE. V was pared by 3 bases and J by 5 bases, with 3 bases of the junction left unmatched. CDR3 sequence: CASSWRTSGRETQYF. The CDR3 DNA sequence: TGTGCCAGCAGCTGGAGGACTAGCGGGAGGGAGACCCAGTACTTC.

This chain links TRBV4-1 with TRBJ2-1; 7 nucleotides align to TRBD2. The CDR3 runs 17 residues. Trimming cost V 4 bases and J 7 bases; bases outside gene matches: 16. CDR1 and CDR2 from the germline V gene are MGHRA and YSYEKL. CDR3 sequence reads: CASSPPGGALVGNEQFF. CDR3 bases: TGCGCCAGCAGCCCACCGGGGGGAGCACTCGTTGGTAATGAGCAGTTCTTC.

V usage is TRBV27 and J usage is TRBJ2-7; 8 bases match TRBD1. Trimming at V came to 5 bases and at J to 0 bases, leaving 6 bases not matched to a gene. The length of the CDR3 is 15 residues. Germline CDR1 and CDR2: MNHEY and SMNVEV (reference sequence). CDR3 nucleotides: TGTGCCAGCAGTCCTCAGGGGGCGTTCTCCTACGAGCAGTACTTC. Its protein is CASSPQGAFSYEQYF.

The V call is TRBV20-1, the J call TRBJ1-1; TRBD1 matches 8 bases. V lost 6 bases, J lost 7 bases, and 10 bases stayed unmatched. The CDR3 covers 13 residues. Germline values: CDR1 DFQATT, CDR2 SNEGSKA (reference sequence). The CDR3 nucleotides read TGCAGTGCACACCCGGGACAGGATTTTGAAGCTTTCTTT. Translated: CSAHPGQDFEAFF.

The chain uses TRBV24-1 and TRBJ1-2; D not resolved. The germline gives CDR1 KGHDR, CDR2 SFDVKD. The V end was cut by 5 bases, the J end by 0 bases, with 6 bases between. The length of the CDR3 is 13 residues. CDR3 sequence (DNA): TGTGCCACCAGTGTCCTAGCTAACTATGGCTACACCTTC. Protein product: CATSVLANYGYTF.

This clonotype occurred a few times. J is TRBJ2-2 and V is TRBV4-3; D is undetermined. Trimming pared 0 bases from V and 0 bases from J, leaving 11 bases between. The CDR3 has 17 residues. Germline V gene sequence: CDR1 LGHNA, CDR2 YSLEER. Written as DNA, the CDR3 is TGCGCCAGCAGCCAAGATCGGGTCACCGCGAACACCGGGGAGCTGTTTTTT. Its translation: CASSQDRVTANTGELFF.

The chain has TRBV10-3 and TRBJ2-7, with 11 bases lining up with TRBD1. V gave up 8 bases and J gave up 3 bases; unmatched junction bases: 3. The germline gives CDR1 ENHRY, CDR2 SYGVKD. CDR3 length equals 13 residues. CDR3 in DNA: TGTGCCATCGGGGGACAGGGGGACTACGAGCAGTACTTC. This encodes CAIGGQGDYEQYF.

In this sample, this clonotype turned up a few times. DNA of the CDR3: TGTGCCAGCAGCAAAAGGAGCGGATCCCCTCGATGGGACACCGGGGAGCTGTTTTTT. Translating gives CASSKRSGSPRWDTGELFF. The chain is built from TRBV21-1 and TRBJ2-2; no check of the table's D call, TRBD1, against the DNA was made. TRBV21-1 is noted as a pseudogene. The CDR3 consists of 19 residues.

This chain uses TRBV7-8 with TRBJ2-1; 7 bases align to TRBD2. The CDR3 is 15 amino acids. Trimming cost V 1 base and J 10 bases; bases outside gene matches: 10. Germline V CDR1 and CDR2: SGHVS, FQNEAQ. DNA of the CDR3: TGTGCCAGCAGCTTAGATAGGGGAGGGCCAAGGGAGCAGTTCTTC. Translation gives CASSLDRGGPREQFF.

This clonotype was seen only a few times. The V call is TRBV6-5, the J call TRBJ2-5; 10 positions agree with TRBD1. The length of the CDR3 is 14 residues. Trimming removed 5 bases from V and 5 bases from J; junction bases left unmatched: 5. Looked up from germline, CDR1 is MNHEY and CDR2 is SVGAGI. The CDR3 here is CASSPTGGLETQYF. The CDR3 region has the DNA TGTGCCAGCAGTCCGACAGGGGGCCTGGAGACCCAGTACTTC.

DNA for the CDR3: TGTGCCAGCAGCACGGGACAGGGCGATGAGCAGTTCTTC. Translation gives CASSTGQGDEQFF. The chain is built from TRBV7-3 and TRBJ2-1; 9 bases match TRBD1. Germline V gene lookup returns CDR1 SGHTA and CDR2 FQGTGA. V lost 5 bases and J lost 8; bases outside the gene matches: 4. This CDR3 spans 13 amino acids.

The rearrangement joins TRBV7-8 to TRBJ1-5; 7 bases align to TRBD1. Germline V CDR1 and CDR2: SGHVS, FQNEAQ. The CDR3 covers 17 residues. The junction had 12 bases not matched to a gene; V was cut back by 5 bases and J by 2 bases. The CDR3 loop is CASSADRAAYGNQPQHF. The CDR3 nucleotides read TGTGCCAGCAGCGCCGACAGGGCCGCGTATGGCAATCAGCCCCAGCATTTT.

CDR3 in amino acids: CASSFADNEQFF. CDR3 in DNA: TGTGCCAGCAGCTTCGCCGACAATGAGCAGTTCTTC. This chain links TRBV7-6 with TRBJ2-1, with D unclear. Per the germline V gene, CDR1 is SGHVS and CDR2 is FNYEAQ. The CDR3 covers 12 residues. The V end lost 3 bases, the J end lost 5 bases, and 5 bases lay between the germline ends.

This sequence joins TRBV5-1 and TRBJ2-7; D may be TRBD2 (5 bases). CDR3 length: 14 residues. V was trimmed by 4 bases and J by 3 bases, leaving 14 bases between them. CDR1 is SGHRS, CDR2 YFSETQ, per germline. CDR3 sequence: CASSPFGLNYEQYF. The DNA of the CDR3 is TGCGCCAGCAGCCCCTTCGGACTGAACTACGAGCAGTACTTC.

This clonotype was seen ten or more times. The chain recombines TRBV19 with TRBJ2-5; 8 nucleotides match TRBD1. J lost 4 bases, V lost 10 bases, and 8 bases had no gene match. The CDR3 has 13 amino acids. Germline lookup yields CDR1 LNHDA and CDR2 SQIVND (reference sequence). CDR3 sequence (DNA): TGTGCCACCCTTGACAGGGGTGGAGAGACCCAGTACTTC. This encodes CATLDRGGETQYF.